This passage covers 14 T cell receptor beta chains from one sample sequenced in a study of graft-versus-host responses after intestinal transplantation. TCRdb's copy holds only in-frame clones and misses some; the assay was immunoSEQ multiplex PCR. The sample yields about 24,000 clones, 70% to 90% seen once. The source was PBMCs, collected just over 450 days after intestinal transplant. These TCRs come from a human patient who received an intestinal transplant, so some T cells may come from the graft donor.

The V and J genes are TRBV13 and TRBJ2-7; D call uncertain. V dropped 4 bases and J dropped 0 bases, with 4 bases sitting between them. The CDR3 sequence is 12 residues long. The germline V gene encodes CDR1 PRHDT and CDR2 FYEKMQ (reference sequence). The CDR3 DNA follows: TGTGCCAGCAGCTGGAACTCCTACGAGCAGTACTTC. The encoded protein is CASSWNSYEQYF.

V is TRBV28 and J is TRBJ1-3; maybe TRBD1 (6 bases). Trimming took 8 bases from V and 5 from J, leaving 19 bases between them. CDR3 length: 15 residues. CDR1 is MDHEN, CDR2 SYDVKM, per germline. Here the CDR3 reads CASRGGTEVRNTIYF. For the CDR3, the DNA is TGTGCCAGCCGAGGGGGGACCGAGGTTAGAAACACCATATATTTT.

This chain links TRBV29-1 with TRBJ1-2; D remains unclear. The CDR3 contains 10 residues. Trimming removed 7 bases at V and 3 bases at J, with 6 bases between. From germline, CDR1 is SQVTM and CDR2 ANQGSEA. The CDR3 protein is CSAKDYGYTF. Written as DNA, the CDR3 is TGCAGCGCAAAGGACTATGGCTACACCTTC.

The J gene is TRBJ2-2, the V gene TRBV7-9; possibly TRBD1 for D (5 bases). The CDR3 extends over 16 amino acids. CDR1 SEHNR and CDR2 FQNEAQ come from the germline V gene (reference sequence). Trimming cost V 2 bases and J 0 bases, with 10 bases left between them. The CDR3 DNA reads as TGTGCCAGCAGCTTAAACAGGTCGCCGAACACCGGGGAGCTGTTTTTT. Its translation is CASSLNRSPNTGELFF.

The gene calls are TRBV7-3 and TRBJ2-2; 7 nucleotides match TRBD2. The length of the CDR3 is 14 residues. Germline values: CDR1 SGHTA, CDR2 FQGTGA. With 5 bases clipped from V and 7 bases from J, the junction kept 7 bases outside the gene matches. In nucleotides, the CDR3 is TGTGCCAGCAGCACAACAGCGGGGATCGGGGAGCTGTTTTTT. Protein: CASSTTAGIGELFF.

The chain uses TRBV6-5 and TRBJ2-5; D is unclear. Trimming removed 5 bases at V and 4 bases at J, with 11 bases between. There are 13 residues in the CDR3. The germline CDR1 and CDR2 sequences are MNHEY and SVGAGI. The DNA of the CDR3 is TGTGCCAGCAGTAGCATGGTGGGAGAGACCCAGTACTTC. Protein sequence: CASSSMVGETQYF.

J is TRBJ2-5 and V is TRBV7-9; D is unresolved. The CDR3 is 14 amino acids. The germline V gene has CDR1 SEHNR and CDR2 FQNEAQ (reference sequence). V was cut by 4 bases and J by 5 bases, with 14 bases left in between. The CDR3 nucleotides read TGTGCCAGCAGCTCCGATTGGACCGGGGAGACCCAGTACTTC. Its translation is CASSSDWTGETQYF.

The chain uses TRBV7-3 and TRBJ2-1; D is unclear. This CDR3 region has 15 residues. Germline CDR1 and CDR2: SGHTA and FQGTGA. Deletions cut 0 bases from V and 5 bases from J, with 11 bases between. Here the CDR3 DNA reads TGTGCCAGCAGCTTAACCTTCGAAACTAACAATGAGCAGTTCTTC. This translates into CASSLTFETNNEQFF.

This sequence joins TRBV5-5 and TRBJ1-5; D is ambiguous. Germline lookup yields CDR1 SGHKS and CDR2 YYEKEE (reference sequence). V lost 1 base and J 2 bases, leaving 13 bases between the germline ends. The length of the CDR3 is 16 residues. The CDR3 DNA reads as TGTGCCAGCAGCTTGTTTCCGGATTCTGGCAATCAGCCCCAGCATTTT. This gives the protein CASSLFPDSGNQPQHF. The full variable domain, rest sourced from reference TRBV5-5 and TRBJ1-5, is DAGVTQSPTHLIKTRGQQVTLRCSPISGHKSVSWYQQVLGQGPQFIFQYYEKEERGRGNFPDRFSARQFPNYSSELNVNALLLGDSALYLCASSLFPDSGNQPQHFGDGTRLSIL.

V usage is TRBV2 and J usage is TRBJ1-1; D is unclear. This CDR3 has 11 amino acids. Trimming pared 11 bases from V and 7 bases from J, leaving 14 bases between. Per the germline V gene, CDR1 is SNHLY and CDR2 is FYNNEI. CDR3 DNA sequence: TGTGCCGCTCGAGGGTCCGGTGAAGCTTTCTTT. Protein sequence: CAARGSGEAFF.

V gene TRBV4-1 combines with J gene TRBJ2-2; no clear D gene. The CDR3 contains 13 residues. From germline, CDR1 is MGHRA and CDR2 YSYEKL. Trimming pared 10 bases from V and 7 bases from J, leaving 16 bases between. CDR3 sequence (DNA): TGCGCCACCAGACATGGTCCTGGCGGGGAGCTGTTTTTT. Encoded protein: CATRHGPGGELFF.

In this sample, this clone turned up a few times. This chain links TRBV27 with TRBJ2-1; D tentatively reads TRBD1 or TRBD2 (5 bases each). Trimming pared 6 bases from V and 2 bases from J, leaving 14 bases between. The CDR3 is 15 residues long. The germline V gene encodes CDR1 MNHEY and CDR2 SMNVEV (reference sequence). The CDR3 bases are TGTGCCAGCAGCGATAGGGACCCCACCTACAATGAGCAGTTCTTC. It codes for CASSDRDPTYNEQFF.

The CDR3 reads CASSTEGLGATYEQYF. The CDR3 nucleotides read TGCGCCAGCAGCACGGAGGGACTGGGCGCCACCTACGAGCAGTACTTC. The chain uses TRBV5-1 and TRBJ2-7; perhaps TRBD2 as D (6 bases). Germline CDR1 is SGHRS and CDR2 is YFSETQ. The CDR3 spans 16 residues. V dropped 4 bases and J dropped 2 bases, with 19 bases sitting between them. The whole variable domain, remainder taken from reference TRBV5-1 and TRBJ2-7, is KAGVTQTPRYLIKTRGQQVTLSCSPISGHRSVSWYQQTPGQGLQFLFEYFSETQRNKGNFPGRFSGRQFSNSRSEMNVSTLELGDSALYLCASSTEGLGATYEQYFGPGTRLTVT.

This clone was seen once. CDR3 sequence (DNA): TGTGCCAGCAGCGACTCATATTGGACTAGCGGGAGAAGCACAGATACGCAGTATTTT. This gives the protein CASSDSYWTSGRSTDTQYF. The chain recombines TRBV7-9 with TRBJ2-3, with 13 positions matching TRBD2. V shed 5 bases and J 0 bases; nucleotides not matched to a gene: 11. The CDR3 has 19 amino acids. The germline V gene encodes CDR1 SEHNR and CDR2 FQNEAQ (reference sequence).